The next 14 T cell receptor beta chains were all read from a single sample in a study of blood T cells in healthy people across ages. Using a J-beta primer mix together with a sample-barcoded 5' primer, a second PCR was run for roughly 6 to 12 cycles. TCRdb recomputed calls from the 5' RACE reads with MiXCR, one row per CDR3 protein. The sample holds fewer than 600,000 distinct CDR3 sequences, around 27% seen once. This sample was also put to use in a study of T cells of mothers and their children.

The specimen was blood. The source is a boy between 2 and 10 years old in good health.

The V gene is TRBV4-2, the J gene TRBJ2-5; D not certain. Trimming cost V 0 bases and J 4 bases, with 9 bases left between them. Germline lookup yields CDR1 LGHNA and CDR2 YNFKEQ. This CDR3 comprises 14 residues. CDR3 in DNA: TGTGCCAGCAGCCAAGACGGACCATTAGAGACCCAGTACTTC. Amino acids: CASSQDGPLETQYF.

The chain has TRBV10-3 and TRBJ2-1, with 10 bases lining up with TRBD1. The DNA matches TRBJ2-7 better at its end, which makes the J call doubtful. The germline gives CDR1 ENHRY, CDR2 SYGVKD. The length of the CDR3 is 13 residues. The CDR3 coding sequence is TGTGCCATCGGGGGGACAGGGGACAGCGAGCAGTACTTC. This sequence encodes CAIGGTGDSEQYF.

CDR3 bases: TGTGCTAGTGGTTTGGCAGGGCCCCCCCCGGAGACCGGGGAGCTGTTTTTT. Residues: CASGLAGPPPETGELFF. The chain has TRBV12-5 and TRBJ2-2, with a possible D match to TRBD1 (5 bases). Between the trimmed V and J ends, which lost 1 base and 5 bases, there was a span of 17 bases. The CDR3 runs to 17 residues. Germline CDR1 LGHNT, CDR2 FRNRAP.

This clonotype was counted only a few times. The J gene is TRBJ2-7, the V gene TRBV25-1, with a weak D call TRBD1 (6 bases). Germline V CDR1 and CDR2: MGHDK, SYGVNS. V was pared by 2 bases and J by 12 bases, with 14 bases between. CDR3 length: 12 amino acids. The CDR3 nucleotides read TGTGCCAGCAGTGAAGTTAATGGACAGAGGTACTTC. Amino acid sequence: CASSEVNGQRYF.

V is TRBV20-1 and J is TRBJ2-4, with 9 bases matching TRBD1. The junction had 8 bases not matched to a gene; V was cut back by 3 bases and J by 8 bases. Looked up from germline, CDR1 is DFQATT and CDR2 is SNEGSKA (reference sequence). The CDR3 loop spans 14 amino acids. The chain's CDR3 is CSASNRDREDIQYF. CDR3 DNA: TGCAGTGCTAGCAACCGGGACAGGGAGGACATTCAGTACTTC.

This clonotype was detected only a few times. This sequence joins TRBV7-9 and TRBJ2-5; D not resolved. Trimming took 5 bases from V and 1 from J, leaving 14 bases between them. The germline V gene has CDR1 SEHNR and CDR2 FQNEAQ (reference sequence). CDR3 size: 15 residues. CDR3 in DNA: TGTGCCAGCAGCCCGAAAGACGGCTTCCAAGAGACCCAGTACTTC. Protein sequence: CASSPKDGFQETQYF.

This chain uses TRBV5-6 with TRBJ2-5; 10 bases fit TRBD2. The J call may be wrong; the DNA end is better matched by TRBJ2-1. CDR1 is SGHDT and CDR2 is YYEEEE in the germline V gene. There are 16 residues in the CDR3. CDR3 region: CASSLWASGRYNEQFF. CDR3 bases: TGTGCCAGCAGCTTGTGGGCTAGCGGGAGATACAATGAGCAGTTCTTC.

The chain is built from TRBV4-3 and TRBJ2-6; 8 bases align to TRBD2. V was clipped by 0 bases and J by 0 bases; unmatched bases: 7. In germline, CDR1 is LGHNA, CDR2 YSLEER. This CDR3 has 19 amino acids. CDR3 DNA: TGCGCCAGCAGCCAAGATTTTAGCGGGACGACCTCTGGGGCCAACGTCCTGACTTTC. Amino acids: CASSQDFSGTTSGANVLTF.

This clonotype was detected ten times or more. CDR3 protein: CASSLGPKTGGDDTEAFF. The CDR3 DNA sequence: TGTGCCAGCAGCTTAGGGCCCAAGACAGGGGGCGATGACACTGAAGCTTTCTTT. The chain employs TRBV7-6 and TRBJ1-1, with TRBD1 matching over 10 bases. The CDR3 loop spans 18 amino acids. Trimming at V came to 1 base and at J to 3 bases, leaving 11 bases not matched to a gene. Germline values: CDR1 SGHVS, CDR2 FNYEAQ.

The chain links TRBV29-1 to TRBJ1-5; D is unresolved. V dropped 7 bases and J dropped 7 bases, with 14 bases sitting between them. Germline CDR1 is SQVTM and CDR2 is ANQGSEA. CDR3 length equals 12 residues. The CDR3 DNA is TGCAGCGCAGGACCCGCGGGACAGCCCCAGCATTTT. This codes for CSAGPAGQPQHF.

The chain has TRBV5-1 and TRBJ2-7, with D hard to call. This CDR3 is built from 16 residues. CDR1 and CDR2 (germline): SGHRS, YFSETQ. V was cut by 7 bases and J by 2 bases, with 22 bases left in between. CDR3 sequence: CASAKALRVKAYEQYF. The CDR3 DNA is TGCGCCAGCGCAAAAGCACTAAGGGTCAAAGCCTACGAGCAGTACTTC.

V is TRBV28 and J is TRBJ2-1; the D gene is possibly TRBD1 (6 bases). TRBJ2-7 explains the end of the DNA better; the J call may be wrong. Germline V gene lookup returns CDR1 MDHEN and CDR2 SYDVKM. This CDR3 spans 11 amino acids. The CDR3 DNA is TGTGCCAGCAGTTTAATCAGGGGGCAGTACTTC. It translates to CASSLIRGQYF.

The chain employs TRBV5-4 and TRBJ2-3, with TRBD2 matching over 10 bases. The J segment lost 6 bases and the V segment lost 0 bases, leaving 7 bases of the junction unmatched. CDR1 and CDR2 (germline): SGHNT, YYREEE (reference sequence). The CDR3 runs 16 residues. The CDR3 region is CASSLVIAGGMDTQYF. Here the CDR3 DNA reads TGTGCCAGCAGCTTGGTAATAGCGGGGGGAATGGATACGCAGTATTTT.

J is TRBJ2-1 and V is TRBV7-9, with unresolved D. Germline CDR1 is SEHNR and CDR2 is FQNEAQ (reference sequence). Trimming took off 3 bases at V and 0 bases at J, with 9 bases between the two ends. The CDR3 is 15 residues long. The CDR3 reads CASSFPESSYNEQFF. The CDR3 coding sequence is TGTGCCAGCAGCTTCCCCGAAAGCTCCTACAATGAGCAGTTCTTC. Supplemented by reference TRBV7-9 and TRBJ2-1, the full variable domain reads DTGVSQNPRHKITKRGQNVTFRCDPISEHNRLYWYRQTLGQGPEFLTYFQNEAQLEKSRLLSDRFSAERPKGSFSTLEIQRTEQGDSAMYLCASSFPESSYNEQFFGPGTRLTVL.